This T cell receptor (beta chain) was documented in a study of blood T cell repertoires in COVID-19. The method was immunoSEQ multiplex PCR; TCRdb's version includes in-frame clones alone and lacks a portion of them. In the table there are approximately 120,000 clones, less than 85% of which are singletons. The CDR3 extends over 15 amino acids. V shed 6 bases, J shed 5 bases, and the junction held 9 bases outside the gene matches. Per the germline V gene, CDR1 is KGHDR and CDR2 is SFDVKD. The origin of this receptor is a human donor in a cohort sampled during active or convalescent COVID-19. This rearrangement joins TRBV24-1 to TRBJ2-1; 7 bases map to TRBD1. Sequencing was done on a sample of peripheral blood. The CDR3 sequence: CATSRGGLLDNEQFF. The CDR3, as DNA: TGTGCCACCAGTAGAGGGGGCCTTCTAGACAATGAGCAGTTCTTC.